The 24 T cell receptor beta chains in this list originate from one sample, sequenced in a study of CD8 T cells in ankylosing spondylitis. Their antigens are not known. Using its own MiXCR run on the 5' RACE reads, TCRdb lists one record per CDR3 protein. The sample holds a few hundred thousand distinct CDR3 sequences, 20% to 25% seen once. Study-level results: Ankylosing spondylitis blood appeared to carry a characteristic TCR beta motif of seven to nine highly homologous variants.

Sequenced: blood, either unsorted or a sorted T cell fraction (not recorded which). Receptors were obtained from a male donor with ankylosing spondylitis.

The V gene is TRBV5-1, the J gene TRBJ2-2; TRBD1 matches 7 bases. This CDR3 contains 16 residues. CDR1 is SGHRS and CDR2 is YFSETQ in the germline V gene. V was pared by 0 bases and J by 1 base, with 3 bases of the junction left unmatched. The CDR3 here is CASSLEAGGNTGELFF. The DNA for the CDR3 is TGCGCCAGCAGCTTGGAGGCAGGGGGGAACACCGGGGAGCTGTTTTTT.

In nucleotides, the CDR3 is TGTGCCAGCAGTCCCCTTGGACAGGGCTATAATTCACCCCTCCACTTT. Its translation is CASSPLGQGYNSPLHF. The genes are TRBV28 and TRBJ1-6; 8 bases agree with TRBD1. Trimming at V came to 5 bases and at J to 3 bases, leaving 6 bases not matched to a gene. The CDR3 runs to 16 residues. CDR1 and CDR2 from the germline V gene are MDHEN and SYDVKM.

The chain uses TRBV7-8 and TRBJ1-6; TRBD1 aligns across 10 bases. Germline lookup yields CDR1 SGHVS and CDR2 FQNEAQ. The CDR3 runs 14 residues. The trim removed 5 bases at V and 9 bases at J, leaving 4 bases unmatched. The CDR3 loop reads CASSPRDRGSPLHF. The CDR3, as DNA: TGTGCCAGCAGCCCTCGGGACAGGGGTTCACCCCTCCACTTT.

This clonotype was counted between two and nine times. V is TRBV4-1 and J is TRBJ2-7, with D possibly being TRBD2 (6 bases). This CDR3 contains 15 residues. The germline CDR1 and CDR2 sequences are MGHRA and YSYEKL. Trimming removed 3 bases from V and 2 bases from J, with 14 bases in between. This chain's CDR3 is CASSHFGTAAYEQYF. In nucleotides, the CDR3 is TGCGCCAGCAGCCACTTCGGGACTGCAGCCTACGAGCAGTACTTC.

This clonotype has only a few counts. The chain links TRBV20-1 to TRBJ1-5, with no clear D. Germline V gene sequence: CDR1 DFQATT, CDR2 SNEGSKA (reference sequence). This CDR3 is built from 12 residues. Trimming stripped 3 bases from V and 7 bases from J, with 10 bases between. The DNA for the CDR3 is TGCAGTGCTAGCCTTGGGGTACAGCCCCAGCATTTT. Encoded protein: CSASLGVQPQHF.

This clonotype appeared a few times. This chain connects TRBV12-3 or TRBV12-4 to TRBJ1-2; 7 nucleotides line up with TRBD1. The CDR3 is 16 amino acids. Trimming cost V 1 base and J 2 bases; bases outside gene matches: 7. CDR3 in amino acids: CASSLGQGRGNYGYTF. The CDR3 bases are TGTGCCAGCAGTTTAGGACAGGGTCGTGGGAACTATGGCTACACCTTC.

In its sample, this clonotype was seen a few times. V is TRBV4-2 and J is TRBJ2-2; D is perhaps TRBD2 (5 bases). Germline V lookup: CDR1 LGHNA, CDR2 YNFKEQ. This CDR3 is built from 16 residues. The ends were cut back, 0 bases at V and 0 bases at J, with 8 bases in the middle. CDR3 nucleotide sequence: TGTGCCAGCAGCCAAGATTCCGGGACGAACACCGGGGAGCTGTTTTTT. Residues: CASSQDSGTNTGELFF.

This clonotype showed up just a few times. The chain recombines TRBV4-1 with TRBJ1-2; D unclear. V dropped 0 bases and J dropped 3 bases, with 11 bases sitting between them. Germline assignment: CDR1 MGHRA and CDR2 YSYEKL. The CDR3 has 15 residues. CDR3 sequence reads: CASSQEVTDDYGYTF. CDR3 coding DNA: TGCGCCAGCAGCCAAGAGGTGACGGATGACTATGGCTACACCTTC.

The chain carries TRBV7-3 and TRBJ1-1; D perhaps matches TRBD1 (5 bases). CDR3 length: 14 residues. CDR1 and CDR2 from the germline V gene are SGHTA and FQGTGA. V was pared by 1 base and J by 0 bases, with 6 bases between. CDR3 residues: CASSLRGLNTEAFF. CDR3 nucleotide sequence: TGTGCCAGCAGCTTAAGGGGACTGAACACTGAAGCTTTCTTT.

V usage is TRBV4-1 and J usage is TRBJ2-3, with TRBD2 identical over 7 bases. Germline loops: CDR1 MGHRA, CDR2 YSYEKL. The CDR3 is made up of 17 amino acids. Trimming at V came to 1 base and at J to 0 bases, leaving 7 bases not matched to a gene. CDR3 bases: TGCGCCAGCAGCCAAGTTCCTAGCGGATCTAGCACAGATACGCAGTATTTT. Protein sequence: CASSQVPSGSSTDTQYF.

This clonotype was counted a few times. CDR3 in DNA: TGTGCCAGCAGCGCCAGCACCCTACAGACAGATACGCAGTATTTT. Encoded protein: CASSASTLQTDTQYF. The chain links TRBV9 to TRBJ2-3; D gene ambiguous. The CDR3 is 15 residues long. Germline V lookup: CDR1 SGDLS, CDR2 YYNGEE. The V and J ends lost 3 bases and 3 bases respectively, with 14 bases between them.

The chain employs TRBV20-1 and TRBJ2-3; D might be TRBD1 (8 bases). CDR3 length equals 18 residues. Germline values: CDR1 DFQATT, CDR2 SNEGSKA (reference sequence). The V gene lost 6 bases and the J gene lost 0 bases, with 25 bases spanning the gap. The CDR3 loop reads CSATDRGWSGASTDTQYF. The CDR3 DNA reads TGCAGTGCGACCGACAGGGGATGGAGCGGGGCTAGCACAGATACGCAGTATTTT.

This clonotype was counted only a few times. The chain combines TRBV7-8 with TRBJ2-1; TRBD2 matches at 8 bases. V lost 1 base and J lost 6; bases outside the gene matches: 11. The CDR3 length is 17 residues. Germline CDR1 is SGHVS and CDR2 is FQNEAQ. The CDR3 DNA follows: TGTGCCAGCAGCTTAGTCACCGCGGGACTAGGAGGCAATGAGCAGTTCTTC. Its protein is CASSLVTAGLGGNEQFF.

The V and J genes are TRBV28 and TRBJ2-3; 8 bases agree with TRBD2. V lost 10 bases and J lost 4; bases outside the gene matches: 10. Germline V lookup: CDR1 MDHEN, CDR2 SYDVKM. This CDR3 has 14 residues. CDR3 DNA sequence: TGTGCCACCCAGGGTGGACTAGCCTCAGATACGCAGTATTTT. This gives the protein CATQGGLASDTQYF. Combining the CDR3 with reference TRBV28 and TRBJ2-3 gives the whole variable domain DVKVTQSSRYLVKRTGEKVFLECVQDMDHENMFWYRQDPGLGLRLIYFSYDVKMKEKGDIPEGYSVSREKKERFSLILESASTNQTSMYLCATQGGLASDTQYFGPGTRLTVL.

This clonotype was observed a handful of times. This CDR3 reads CASSPGQDHLLYGYTF. In DNA, the CDR3 is TGCGCCAGCAGCCCGGGACAGGATCATCTCCTCTATGGCTACACCTTC. The J gene is TRBJ1-2, the V gene TRBV5-1; 8 nucleotides match TRBD1. CDR3 length equals 16 residues. Germline CDR1 reads SGHRS; CDR2 reads YFSETQ. V trimming: 4 bases; J trimming: 4 bases; junction bases outside the gene matches: 12.

This clonotype occurred a few times. V gene TRBV30 combines with J gene TRBJ2-7; D not resolved. V was pared by 2 bases and J by 2 bases, with 10 bases between. The CDR3 is made up of 13 amino acids. From germline, CDR1 is GTSNPN and CDR2 SVGIG (reference sequence). The CDR3 nucleotides read TGTGCCTGGAGTCAACCCCCAACCTACGAGCAGTACTTC. This gives the protein CAWSQPPTYEQYF.

The chain combines TRBV9 with TRBJ2-2; D gene uncertain. Germline values: CDR1 SGDLS, CDR2 YYNGEE. The CDR3 sequence is 13 residues long. Trimming took off 3 bases at V and 4 bases at J, with 7 bases between the two ends. The CDR3 sequence is CASSAEITGELFF. CDR3 sequence (DNA): TGTGCCAGCAGCGCCGAAATCACCGGGGAGCTGTTTTTT.

This clonotype was seen only a few times. V and J are TRBV5-1 and TRBJ2-3; 11 bases match TRBD2. The junction had 10 bases not matched to a gene; V was cut back by 5 bases and J by 5 bases. CDR1 is SGHRS and CDR2 is YFSETQ in the germline V gene. CDR3 size: 16 residues. This CDR3 reads CASSSELAGAGDTQYF. CDR3 nucleotides: TGCGCCAGCAGTTCCGAACTAGCGGGAGCGGGAGATACGCAGTATTTT.

This chain connects TRBV3-1 to TRBJ2-7; TRBD1 matches 7 bases. The CDR3 totals 14 residues. Germline V gives CDR1 LGHDT, CDR2 YNNKEL (reference sequence). V gave up 6 bases and J gave up 4 bases; unmatched junction bases: 9. The CDR3 DNA reads as TGTGCCAGCAGGAACAGGGGAGAATGGTACGAGCAGTACTTC. Protein product: CASRNRGEWYEQYF.

As DNA, the CDR3 is TGTGCCAGTAAGGAAAGACGAAGCAATCAGCCCCAGCATTTT. Translated, it gives CASKERRSNQPQHF. V gene TRBV19 combines with J gene TRBJ1-5; D not certain. Germline CDR1 LNHDA, CDR2 SQIVND (reference sequence). The CDR3 consists of 14 residues. Trimming removed 7 bases from V and 1 base from J, with 11 bases in between.

The chain recombines TRBV6-5 with TRBJ2-1; tentative D call: TRBD2 (6 bases). Trimming shortened V by 1 base and J by 9 bases, and 16 bases separated the two germline ends. Germline V gene data show CDR1 as MNHEY and CDR2 as SVGAGI. The CDR3 has 15 amino acids. The CDR3 DNA reads TGTGCCAGCAGTTACTTTCTTATGGAGGGTGCTGAGCAGTTCTTC. It translates to CASSYFLMEGAEQFF.

This clonotype was found once. CDR3 bases: TGCGCCAGCAGCCAAGGGAAACAGGGGAGCCGGGATACGCAGTATTTT. It codes for CASSQGKQGSRDTQYF. The chain carries TRBV4-3 and TRBJ2-3, with TRBD1 matching 7 bases. V shed 1 base, J shed 6 bases, and the junction held 10 bases outside the gene matches. The germline CDR1 and CDR2 sequences are LGHNA and YSLEER. CDR3 size: 16 residues.

This chain uses TRBV4-2 with TRBJ1-2; D uncertain. The CDR3 is 13 residues long. Germline V gene data show CDR1 as LGHNA and CDR2 as YNFKEQ. The ends were cut back, 0 bases at V and 6 bases at J, with 8 bases in the middle. In nucleotides, the CDR3 is TGTGCCAGCAGCCAAGATGGTCGGGATGGCTACACCTTC. Translation: CASSQDGRDGYTF.

The chain couples TRBV5-1 to TRBJ1-4, with D uncertain. Germline V gives CDR1 SGHRS, CDR2 YFSETQ. CDR3 length: 15 amino acids. V dropped 4 bases and J dropped 0 bases, with 10 bases sitting between them. The CDR3 DNA reads TGCGCCAGCAGCCCCGACACGGCAACTAATGAAAAACTGTTTTTT. It translates to CASSPDTATNEKLFF.